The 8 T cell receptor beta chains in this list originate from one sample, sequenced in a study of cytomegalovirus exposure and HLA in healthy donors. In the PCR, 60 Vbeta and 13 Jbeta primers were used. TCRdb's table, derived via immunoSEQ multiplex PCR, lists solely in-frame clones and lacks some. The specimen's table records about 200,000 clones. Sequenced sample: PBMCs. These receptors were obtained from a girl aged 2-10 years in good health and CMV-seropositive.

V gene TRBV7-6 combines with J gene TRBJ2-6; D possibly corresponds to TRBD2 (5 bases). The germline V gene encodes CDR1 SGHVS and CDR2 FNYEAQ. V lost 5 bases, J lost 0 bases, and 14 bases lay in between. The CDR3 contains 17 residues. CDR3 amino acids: CASSPRTGYSGANVLTF. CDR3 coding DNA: TGTGCCAGCAGCCCCCGGACGGGATACTCTGGGGCCAACGTCCTGACTTTC.

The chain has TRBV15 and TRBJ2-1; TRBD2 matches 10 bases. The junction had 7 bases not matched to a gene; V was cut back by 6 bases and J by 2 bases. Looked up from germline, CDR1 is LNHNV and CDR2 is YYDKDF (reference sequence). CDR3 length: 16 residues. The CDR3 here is CATSPKSGRAYNEQFF. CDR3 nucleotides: TGTGCCACCAGTCCTAAGAGCGGGAGGGCCTACAATGAGCAGTTCTTC.

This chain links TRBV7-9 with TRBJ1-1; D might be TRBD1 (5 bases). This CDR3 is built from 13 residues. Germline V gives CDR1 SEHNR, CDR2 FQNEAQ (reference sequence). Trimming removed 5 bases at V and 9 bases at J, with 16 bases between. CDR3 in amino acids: CASSPGQPSKAFF. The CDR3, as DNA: TGTGCCAGCAGCCCTGGACAACCCTCCAAAGCTTTCTTT.

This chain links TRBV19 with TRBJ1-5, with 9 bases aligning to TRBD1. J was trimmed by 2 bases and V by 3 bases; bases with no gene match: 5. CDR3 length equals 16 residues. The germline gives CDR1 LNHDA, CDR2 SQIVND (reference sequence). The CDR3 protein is CASSISTGGGNQPQHF. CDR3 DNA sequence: TGTGCCAGTAGTATTTCGACAGGGGGAGGCAATCAGCCCCAGCATTTT.

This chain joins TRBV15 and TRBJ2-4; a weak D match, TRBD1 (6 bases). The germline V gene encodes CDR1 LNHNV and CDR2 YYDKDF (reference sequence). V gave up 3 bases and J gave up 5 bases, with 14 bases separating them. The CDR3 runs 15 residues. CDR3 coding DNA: TGTGCCACCAGCAGGCTACAGGGCGTCGAAAACATTCAGTACTTC. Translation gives CATSRLQGVENIQYF.

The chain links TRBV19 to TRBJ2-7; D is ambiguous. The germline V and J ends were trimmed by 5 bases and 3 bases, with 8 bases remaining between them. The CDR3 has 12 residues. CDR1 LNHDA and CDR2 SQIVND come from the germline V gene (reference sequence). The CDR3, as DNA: TGTGCCAGTAGTTCACCGGGCTACGAGCAGTACTTC. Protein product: CASSSPGYEQYF.

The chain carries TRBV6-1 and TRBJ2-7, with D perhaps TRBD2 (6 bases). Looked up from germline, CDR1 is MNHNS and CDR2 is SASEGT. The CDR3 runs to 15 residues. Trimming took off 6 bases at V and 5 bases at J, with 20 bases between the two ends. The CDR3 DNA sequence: TGTGCCAGCAGGAAAATAGCGGACCCCTTCGACGAGCAGTACTTC. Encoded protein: CASRKIADPFDEQYF.

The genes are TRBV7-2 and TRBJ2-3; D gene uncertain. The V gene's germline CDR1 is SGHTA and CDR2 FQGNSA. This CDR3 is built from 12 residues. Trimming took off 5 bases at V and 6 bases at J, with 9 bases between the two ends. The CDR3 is CASSQRWDTQYF. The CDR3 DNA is TGTGCCAGCAGCCAACGGTGGGATACGCAGTATTTT.